This is a list of T cell receptor beta chains from one sample in a study of molecular identifiers for immune sequencing clone quantification. From the PCR reads, TCRdb called clonotypes with MiXCR, one entry per CDR3 protein. The table records about half a million distinct CDR3 sequences, about a quarter of them present only once. Specimen: naive CD8+ T cells from blood, with Jurkat cell RNA spiked in. The receptors here all came from a human donor in good health. Some libraries in this study had Jurkat cell RNA spiked in. The CDR3 runs from the conserved cysteine through the conserved F or W. Fields, in order: V gene, clone size, CDR3 protein. Where a row states a size, it is once, few, many or the class of an expanded clone; other rows omit it.

v_call: TRBV29-1; clone_size: many; cdr3_aa: CSVTGLAAYEQYF
v_call: TRBV10-3; clone_size: NA; cdr3_aa: CASMGAPMNTEAFF
v_call: TRBV12-3/TRBV12-4; clone_size: many; cdr3_aa: CASSSTRAGETQYF
v_call: TRBV14; clone_size: few; cdr3_aa: CASSQGWGLAGERLTDTQYF
v_call: TRBV11-2; clone_size: NA; cdr3_aa: CASSSGAGYQETQYF
v_call: TRBV29-1; clone_size: many; cdr3_aa: CSALTQNTEAFF
v_call: TRBV20-1; clone_size: NA; cdr3_aa: CSARDRPDSVPEETQYF
v_call: TRBV2; clone_size: NA; cdr3_aa: CASHLGMAYGYTF
v_call: TRBV4-1; clone_size: few; cdr3_aa: CASSRTSTGGSYEQYF
v_call: TRBV4-3; clone_size: NA; cdr3_aa: CASSQGTGRSTGELFF
v_call: TRBV9; clone_size: NA; cdr3_aa: CASSVYQTQETQCF
v_call: TRBV7-3; clone_size: NA; cdr3_aa: CASSFLAGDTNTGELFF
v_call: TRBV2; clone_size: many; cdr3_aa: CASRKWANQPQHF
v_call: TRBV9; clone_size: NA; cdr3_aa: CASSVDSARTANTEAFF
v_call: TRBV9; clone_size: NA; cdr3_aa: CASSVGAGSSTDTQYF
v_call: TRBV6-5; clone_size: NA; cdr3_aa: CASIGGAGTGAFF
v_call: TRBV12-3/TRBV12-4; clone_size: many; cdr3_aa: CASSYHRDGYSNQPQHF
v_call: TRBV4-3; clone_size: many; cdr3_aa: CASSQDSRGETQYF
v_call: TRBV12-3/TRBV12-4; clone_size: few; cdr3_aa: CASSTHNRDVAFF